This T cell receptor (beta chain) was captured by sequencing in a study of identical twins. In this sample, this clonotype turned up a few times. Its antigen is still unknown. This CDR3 region has 15 residues. Per the germline V gene, CDR1 is SGDLS and CDR2 is YYNGEE. Losses at the gene ends were 2 bases for V and 6 bases for J; bases not matched to a gene: 5. TCRdb recomputed calls from the 5' RACE reads with MiXCR, one row per CDR3 protein. The table includes approximately 500,000 distinct CDR3 sequences, 15% detected once. Study-level results: Models underestimated out-of-frame TCR alpha sharing in monozygotic twins. Cross-sectional statistics underpinned the conclusions; the same donors were not followed.

This same sample was also part of a study on yellow fever vaccine responses in identical twins. Per that study: Twins reportedly mounted vaccine T cell responses that seemed partly convergent, partly personalized.

The TCR comes from a young woman in good health. The chain is built from TRBV9 and TRBJ2-2, with TRBD1 matching 9 bases. The sequencing sample was made of CD4+ T cells sorted from blood. CDR3 residues: CASSVGQGKAGELFF. As DNA, the CDR3 is TGTGCCAGCAGCGTTGGACAGGGGAAGGCCGGGGAGCTGTTTTTT. Together with reference TRBV9 and TRBJ2-2, the CDR3 gives the full variable domain: DSGVTQTPKHLITATGQRVTLRCSPRSGDLSVYWYQQSLDQGLQFLIQYYNGEERAKGNILERFSAQQFPDLHSELNLSSLELGDSALYFCASSVGQGKAGELFFGEGSRLTVL.